This TCR beta chain stems from a study of graft-versus-host responses after intestinal transplantation. Whole-study context: Each transplant was multivisceral, liver-intestinal, or isolated intestinal. Anti-thymocyte globulin induction preceded approximately three years of tacrolimus and steroid maintenance in all recipients. Study-level findings and limits: Analysis identified GvH clones in recipient marrow, with some appearing first in ileum or blood.

The CDR3 sequence is 14 residues long. V was clipped by 4 bases and J by 9 bases; unmatched bases: 9. Per germline, CDR1 SGHTA and CDR2 FQGNSA. The authors processed graft tissue to release intraepithelial and lamina propria lymphocytes. With regard to this clone: Its antigen remains unidentified.

Some clones are missing from TCRdb's copy, which holds only in-frame ones; the method was immunoSEQ multiplex PCR. Among approximately 12,000 clones listed, about 80% were seen once. This rearrangement joins TRBV7-2 to TRBJ2-4; 7 bases align to TRBD2. The source was ileum tissue, collected 23 days after intestinal transplant. The origin of this receptor is a human patient who received an intestinal transplant, so some T cells may come from the graft donor. The CDR3 DNA sequence: TGTGCCAGCAGCTACCGGACTAGTAATCGCATTCAGTACTTC. Translated: CASSYRTSNRIQYF.